The 14 T cell receptor beta chains below all came from one sample that was sequenced in a study of blood T cell repertoires in COVID-19. Here immunoSEQ multiplex PCR was the method, and the copy in TCRdb shows in-frame clones only, minus some. The table includes 250,000 or so clones, about 70% detected once. The specimen sequenced was peripheral blood. Every receptor here comes from a woman at least 80 years old with acute or convalescent COVID-19.

The chain uses TRBV6-2 or TRBV6-3 and TRBJ2-2, with D possibly TRBD1 on 6 matching bases. The CDR3 consists of 17 residues. The V end was cut by 6 bases, the J end by 1 base, with 18 bases between. Germline values: CDR1 MNHEY, CDR2 SVGEGT. The DNA of the CDR3 is TGTGCCAGCAGCAGAGAAACCCTAGGGGGGAACACCGGGGAGCTGTTTTTT. Encoded protein: CASSRETLGGNTGELFF.

The V and J genes are TRBV5-1 and TRBJ1-1; 7 bases line up with TRBD1. V was clipped by 4 bases and J by 0 bases; unmatched bases: 6. CDR1 is SGHRS and CDR2 is YFSETQ in the germline V gene. The CDR3 has 15 amino acids. CDR3 DNA sequence: TGCGCCAGCAGCCCCGGGGGACAGCTGAACACTGAAGCTTTCTTT. Its protein is CASSPGGQLNTEAFF.

The chain uses TRBV5-1 and TRBJ1-5; perhaps TRBD1 as D (5 bases). Trimming removed 4 bases from V and 5 bases from J, with 19 bases in between. The CDR3 sequence is 16 residues long. Germline V gene lookup returns CDR1 SGHRS and CDR2 YFSETQ. This chain's CDR3 is CASSPRRGGGDQPQHF. The CDR3 DNA is TGCGCCAGCAGCCCCCGGAGGGGCGGAGGCGATCAGCCCCAGCATTTT.

This clone was counted between two and nine times. This chain connects TRBV5-1 to TRBJ2-1, with D possibly being TRBD2 (5 bases). Deletions cut 7 bases from V and 0 bases from J, with 14 bases between. The CDR3 covers 15 residues. Germline assignment: CDR1 SGHRS and CDR2 YFSETQ. The CDR3 here is CASRPPGSSYNEQFF. CDR3 sequence (DNA): TGCGCCAGCCGCCCACCGGGGAGCTCCTACAATGAGCAGTTCTTC.

The gene calls are TRBV5-1 and TRBJ2-7, with no clear D. CDR3 length: 13 residues. Trimming removed 5 bases at V and 7 bases at J, with 16 bases between. Germline CDR1 SGHRS, CDR2 YFSETQ. The CDR3 protein is CASSKDGSGEQYF. The CDR3 DNA reads as TGCGCCAGCAGTAAAGACGGGTCTGGGGAGCAGTACTTC. The whole variable domain, filled in from reference TRBV5-1 and TRBJ2-7, reads KAGVTQTPRYLIKTRGQQVTLSCSPISGHRSVSWYQQTPGQGLQFLFEYFSETQRNKGNFPGRFSGRQFSNSRSEMNVSTLELGDSALYLCASSKDGSGEQYFGPGTRLTVT.

The chain joins TRBV10-3 to TRBJ2-5; possibly TRBD2 for D (5 bases). Germline V gives CDR1 ENHRY, CDR2 SYGVKD. V was pared by 3 bases and J by 4 bases, with 12 bases between. The CDR3 extends over 14 amino acids. DNA for the CDR3: TGTGCCATCAGTGAACAGCTGGGGAGAGAGACCCAGTACTTC. Translated, it gives CAISEQLGRETQYF.

The V call is TRBV2, the J call TRBJ2-5; possible D gene TRBD2, 5 bases. The CDR3 runs to 14 residues. Per the germline V gene, CDR1 is SNHLY and CDR2 is FYNNEI. The germline V and J ends were trimmed by 4 bases and 5 bases, with 14 bases remaining between them. CDR3: CASSADPPGETQYF. For the CDR3, the DNA is TGTGCCAGCAGTGCGGATCCCCCGGGGGAGACCCAGTACTTC.

This chain uses TRBV5-1 with TRBJ2-2; TRBD2 might be the D (6 bases). Germline loops: CDR1 SGHRS, CDR2 YFSETQ. V was trimmed by 4 bases and J by 0 bases, leaving 10 bases between them. This CDR3 has 15 amino acids. The CDR3 region has the DNA TGCGCCAGCAGCACGGGACTTCCGAACACCGGGGAGCTGTTTTTT. The encoded protein is CASSTGLPNTGELFF.

The chain uses TRBV5-1 and TRBJ2-3, with D possibly TRBD1 on 5 matching bases. Germline V lookup: CDR1 SGHRS, CDR2 YFSETQ. The CDR3 has 14 amino acids. Trimming took 5 bases from V and 7 from J, leaving 17 bases between them. The CDR3 here is CASRSGQGWNTQYF. As DNA, the CDR3 is TGCGCCAGCAGATCCGGGCAGGGCTGGAATACGCAGTATTTT.

The V and J genes are TRBV28 and TRBJ1-2; 7 nucleotides match TRBD1. Per the germline V gene, CDR1 is MDHEN and CDR2 is SYDVKM. This CDR3 comprises 12 residues. V gave up 10 bases and J gave up 4 bases; unmatched junction bases: 6. The CDR3 sequence is CATGRQGYGYTF. The CDR3 region has the DNA TGTGCCACGGGTCGACAGGGCTATGGCTACACCTTC.

The chain recombines TRBV2 with TRBJ1-1, with TRBD1 as a possible D gene (5 bases). V lost 8 bases, J lost 6 bases, and 13 bases lay in between. This CDR3 comprises 12 residues. Germline V gene sequence: CDR1 SNHLY, CDR2 FYNNEI. The CDR3 nucleotides read TGTGCCAGCGGGTCAGGGTTCGCTGAAGCTTTCTTT. The encoded protein is CASGSGFAEAFF. Looking up the rest from reference TRBV2 and TRBJ1-1 gives the full variable domain: EPEVTQTPSHQVTQMGQEVILRCVPISNHLYFYWYRQILGQKVEFLVSFYNNEISEKSEIFDDQFSVERPDGSNFTLKIRSTKLEDSAMYFCASGSGFAEAFFGQGTRLTVV.

Only a few counts were recorded for this clone. The chain is built from TRBV4-1 and TRBJ2-3, with unresolved D. Trimming shortened V by 0 bases and J by 1 base, and 14 bases separated the two germline ends. Looked up from germline, CDR1 is MGHRA and CDR2 is YSYEKL. CDR3 length: 17 residues. CDR3 nucleotide sequence: TGCGCCAGCAGCCAAGAATCGCCGGGTCGACGCACAGATACGCAGTATTTT. Its protein is CASSQESPGRRTDTQYF.

With regard to this clone: Other DNA sequences from this sample encode an identical CDR3 as well. The chain links TRBV19 to TRBJ1-1; D is perhaps TRBD1 (5 bases). Germline CDR1 reads LNHDA; CDR2 reads SQIVND (reference sequence). The V and J ends lost 6 bases and 5 bases respectively, with 16 bases between them. This CDR3 has 14 residues. The CDR3 nucleotides read TGTGCCAGTAGCCCGGCCGGGGGTAGGACTGAAGCTTTCTTT. Encoded protein: CASSPAGGRTEAFF. Looking up the rest from reference TRBV19 and TRBJ1-1 gives the full variable domain: DGGITQSPKYLFRKEGQNVTLSCEQNLNHDAMYWYRQDPGQGLRLIYYSQIVNDFQKGDIAEGYSVSREKKESFPLTVTSAQKNPTAFYLCASSPAGGRTEAFFGQGTRLTVV.

The chain has TRBV10-3 and TRBJ2-3; D perhaps matches TRBD2 (7 bases). The CDR3 runs 19 residues. Per the germline V gene, CDR1 is ENHRY and CDR2 is SYGVKD. Trimming removed 3 bases from V and 0 bases from J, with 22 bases in between. The CDR3 region has the DNA TGTGCCATCAGTGAATGGGGGGGCGAACCAAACCCCAGCACAGATACGCAGTATTTT. This gives the protein CAISEWGGEPNPSTDTQYF.